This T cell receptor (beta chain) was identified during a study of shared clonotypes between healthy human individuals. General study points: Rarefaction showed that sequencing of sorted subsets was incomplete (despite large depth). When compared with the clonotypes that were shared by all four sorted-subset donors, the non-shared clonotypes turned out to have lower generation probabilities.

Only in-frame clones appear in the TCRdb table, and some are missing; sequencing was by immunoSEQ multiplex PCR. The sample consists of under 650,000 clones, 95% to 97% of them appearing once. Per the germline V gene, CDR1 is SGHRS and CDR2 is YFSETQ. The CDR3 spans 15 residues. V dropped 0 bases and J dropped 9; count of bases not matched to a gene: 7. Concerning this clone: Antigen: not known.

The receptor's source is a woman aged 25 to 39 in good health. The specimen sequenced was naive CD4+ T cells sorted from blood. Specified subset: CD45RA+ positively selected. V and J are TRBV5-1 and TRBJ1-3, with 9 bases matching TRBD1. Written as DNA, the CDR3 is TGCGCCAGCAGCTTGGCGACAGGGGGATCGGGCACCATATATTTT. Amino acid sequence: CASSLATGGSGTIYF.